Sequencing of this T cell receptor (beta chain) was carried out in a study of blood T cell repertoires in COVID-19. Overall study: Both acute and convalescent COVID-19 samples were obtained from the United States, Italy and Spain.

This CDR3 region has 16 residues. Trimming cost V 2 bases and J 3 bases, with 16 bases left between them. Germline values: CDR1 LGHNA, CDR2 YNFKEQ. Original methodology: Reference gene primer amplification yielded estimated nucleated cell counts. Here immunoSEQ multiplex PCR was the method, and the copy in TCRdb shows in-frame clones only, minus some. D and trimming come from the DNA, and the V and J calls and clone size come from that table. This table has fewer than 500,000 clones, around 84% appearing once. The receptor was isolated from a human donor with acute or convalescent COVID-19. The donor label of this sample is uncertain. The V and J genes are TRBV4-2 and TRBJ1-2; D may be TRBD1 (5 bases). The source material was peripheral blood. The CDR3 loop reads CASSQTDSPGDYGYTF. In nucleotides, the CDR3 is TGTGCCAGCAGCCAAACCGACAGCCCAGGTGACTATGGCTACACCTTC.